A single sample gave rise to the 21 T cell receptor beta chains below, sequenced in a study of cytomegalovirus exposure and HLA in healthy donors. Primers included in the PCR were 60 Vbeta and 13 Jbeta primers. Assay used: immunoSEQ multiplex PCR; TCRdb lists only in-frame clones, some missing. This table holds under 130,000 clones, 65% to 85% found once. Sequencing was carried out using PBMCs. These receptors were taken from a male donor in good health and CMV-seronegative.

The rearrangement joins TRBV28 to TRBJ1-4; D gene ambiguous. This CDR3 is 13 amino acids long. The V gene lost 6 bases and the J gene lost 8 bases, with 13 bases spanning the gap. In germline, CDR1 is MDHEN, CDR2 SYDVKM. CDR3 nucleotides: TGTGCCAGCAGGCGACGACATGGGGAAAAACTGTTTTTT. Translated, it gives CASRRRHGEKLFF. The full variable domain, in which reference TRBV28 and TRBJ1-4 provide the parts outside the CDR3, is DVKVTQSSRYLVKRTGEKVFLECVQDMDHENMFWYRQDPGLGLRLIYFSYDVKMKEKGDIPEGYSVSREKKERFSLILESASTNQTSMYLCASRRRHGEKLFFGSGTQLSVL.

This clone has a handful of counts. The chain carries TRBV7-3 and TRBJ2-7, with D tentatively TRBD2 (7 bases). The CDR3 totals 16 residues. V was pared by 5 bases and J by 0 bases, with 17 bases between. Germline V gene sequence: CDR1 SGHTA, CDR2 FQGTGA. This CDR3 reads CASSREGGGSSYEQYF. CDR3 nucleotide sequence: TGTGCCAGCAGCAGAGAGGGGGGGGGAAGCTCCTACGAGCAGTACTTC.

V usage is TRBV7-2 and J usage is TRBJ2-7; 9 bases line up with TRBD1. Germline-derived CDR1 and CDR2 are SGHTA and FQGNSA. This CDR3 is built from 14 residues. After removal of 2 bases from V and 4 bases from J, the junction contained 3 bases not matched to a gene. The CDR3 nucleotides read TGTGCCAGCAGCTTAACAGGGGGCGCATACGAGCAGTACTTC. It is translated as CASSLTGGAYEQYF. The variable domain in full, with the rest retrieved from reference TRBV7-2 and TRBJ2-7, is GAGVSQSPSNKVTEKGKDVELRCDPISGHTALYWYRQSLGQGLEFLIYFQGNSAPDKSGLPSDRFSAERTGGSVSTLTIQRTQQEDSAVYLCASSLTGGAYEQYFGPGTRLTVT.

The V call is TRBV11-3, the J call TRBJ2-7; D remains unclear. Per germline, CDR1 SGHNT and CDR2 YENEEA. The V end was cut by 2 bases, the J end by 7 bases, with 9 bases between. CDR3 size: 12 residues. The CDR3 is CASSLSNSEQYF. The CDR3 coding sequence is TGTGCCAGCAGCTTATCCAACTCGGAGCAGTACTTC. The variable domain in full, completed from reference TRBV11-3 and TRBJ2-7, reads EAGVVQSPRYKIIEKKQPVAFWCNPISGHNTLYWYLQNLGQGPELLIRYENEEAVDDSQLPKDRFSAERLKGVDSTLKIQPAELGDSAVYLCASSLSNSEQYFGPGTRLTVT.

This sequence joins TRBV28 and TRBJ1-1; weak D call: TRBD1 (6 bases). Trimming left V 4 bases short and J 1 base short, with 10 bases between. This CDR3 contains 14 residues. CDR1 MDHEN and CDR2 SYDVKM come from the germline V gene. In nucleotides, the CDR3 is TGTGCCAGCAGTTCCCCAGGGGAGAACACTGAAGCTTTCTTT. This sequence encodes CASSSPGENTEAFF. The full variable domain, in which reference TRBV28 and TRBJ1-1 provide the parts outside the CDR3, is DVKVTQSSRYLVKRTGEKVFLECVQDMDHENMFWYRQDPGLGLRLIYFSYDVKMKEKGDIPEGYSVSREKKERFSLILESASTNQTSMYLCASSSPGENTEAFFGQGTRLTVV.

DNA of the CDR3: TGTGCCAGCAGCCAGGGGGGCGGGGGGCGCGGGGAGCAGTACTTC. It codes for CASSQGGGGRGEQYF. The chain combines TRBV11-2 with TRBJ2-7; weak D call: TRBD2 (8 bases). Trimming shortened V by 5 bases and J by 7 bases, and 21 bases separated the two germline ends. Germline CDR1 and CDR2: SGHAT and FQNNGV. The length of the CDR3 is 15 residues.

The chain combines TRBV9 with TRBJ2-3, with TRBD2 as a possible D gene (6 bases). Trimming removed 8 bases at V and 5 bases at J, with 15 bases between. Germline V CDR1 and CDR2: SGDLS, YYNGEE. There are 13 residues in the CDR3. CDR3 in DNA: TGTGCCAGTATGCGGGGAGCCGAAGATACGCAGTATTTT. Protein: CASMRGAEDTQYF.

The CDR3 bases are TGTGCCAGCACCCCCGCGGGGGATAGGGGCTACACCTTC. Protein sequence: CASTPAGDRGYTF. The chain combines TRBV6-1 with TRBJ1-2; tentatively, D is TRBD1 (5 bases). The CDR3 consists of 13 residues. V gave up 7 bases and J gave up 8 bases, with 17 bases separating them. Per the germline V gene, CDR1 is MNHNS and CDR2 is SASEGT.

The rearrangement uses TRBV6-1 and TRBJ2-5; D is unresolved. Near its end, the DNA agrees better with TRBJ2-7, so the J call may be wrong. The CDR3 is 12 residues long. Germline values: CDR1 MNHNS, CDR2 SASEGT. DNA for the CDR3: TGTGCCAGCAACGGAGATGGCTACGAGCAGTACTTC. Translation: CASNGDGYEQYF.

The sample holds a few counts of this clone. The CDR3 protein is CASSANRDINEKLFF. The CDR3 DNA sequence: TGTGCCAGCAGCGCGAACAGGGACATTAATGAAAAACTGTTTTTT. This chain joins TRBV7-9 and TRBJ1-4; perhaps TRBD1 as D (6 bases). CDR3 length equals 15 residues. Looked up from germline, CDR1 is SEHNR and CDR2 is FQNEAQ (reference sequence). Between the trimmed V and J ends, which lost 5 bases and 4 bases, there was a span of 14 bases.

The chain carries TRBV28 and TRBJ2-7; D remains ambiguous. Per germline, CDR1 MDHEN and CDR2 SYDVKM. CDR3 length: 13 residues. Trimming removed 0 bases from V and 5 bases from J, with 8 bases in between. Written as DNA, the CDR3 is TGTGCCAGCAGTTTATGGATGACTCACGAGCAGTACTTC. Its protein is CASSLWMTHEQYF.

This clone was detected only a few times. V gene TRBV6-1 combines with J gene TRBJ2-7; D might be TRBD2 (5 bases). Germline V gene lookup returns CDR1 MNHNS and CDR2 SASEGT. The V and J ends lost 3 bases and 1 base respectively, with 13 bases between them. CDR3 length: 15 residues. CDR3 sequence: CASSDRPRGSYEQYF. DNA of the CDR3: TGTGCCAGCAGTGACAGGCCCCGAGGGTCCTACGAGCAGTACTTC.

This sequence joins TRBV14 and TRBJ2-1; 14 nucleotides match TRBD2. Germline loops: CDR1 SGHDN, CDR2 FVKESK. The CDR3 has 17 amino acids. Losses at the gene ends were 4 bases for V and 7 bases for J; bases not matched to a gene: 9. The CDR3 is CASSRLGLAGGENEQFF. As DNA, the CDR3 is TGTGCCAGCAGCCGGCTCGGACTAGCGGGAGGTGAAAATGAGCAGTTCTTC.

This chain joins TRBV7-9 and TRBJ2-7; tentative D call: TRBD1 (6 bases). The CDR3 totals 14 residues. The V gene lost 5 bases and the J gene lost 2 bases, with 13 bases spanning the gap. Germline values: CDR1 SEHNR, CDR2 FQNEAQ (reference sequence). CDR3 DNA: TGTGCCAGCAGCCAAAACAGGGCCCCCTACGAGCAGTACTTC. The encoded protein is CASSQNRAPYEQYF.

This clone was detected only once. The chain recombines TRBV30 with TRBJ2-7; D is uncertain. Germline V gene data show CDR1 as GTSNPN and CDR2 as SVGIG (reference sequence). Trimming removed 1 base at V and 2 bases at J, with 6 bases between. The length of the CDR3 is 12 residues. The CDR3 coding sequence is TGTGCCTGGAGTGAAGTAGCCTACGAGCAGTACTTC. Protein product: CAWSEVAYEQYF.

The chain employs TRBV7-2 and TRBJ1-2, with 7 bases aligning to TRBD1. The ends lost 5 bases at V and 4 bases at J; junction bases unmatched: 7. This CDR3 is 14 amino acids long. The V gene's germline CDR1 is SGHTA and CDR2 FQGNSA. The CDR3 spells CASSQGGGFYGYTF. CDR3 sequence (DNA): TGTGCCAGCAGCCAAGGGGGCGGCTTCTATGGCTACACCTTC.

This chain uses TRBV7-3 with TRBJ2-1, with D possibly being TRBD2 (6 bases). With 1 base removed from V and 4 bases from J, the gap between germline ends came to 20 bases. The CDR3 has 18 amino acids. Germline V CDR1 and CDR2: SGHTA, FQGTGA. Here the CDR3 reads CASSLMPGLPSGYNEQFF. The CDR3 nucleotides are TGTGCCAGCAGCTTAATGCCGGGACTCCCTTCCGGATACAATGAGCAGTTCTTC.

The chain couples TRBV6-5 to TRBJ1-2, with 7 bases lining up with TRBD1. The CDR3 sequence is 14 residues long. V lost 2 bases and J lost 10; bases outside the gene matches: 10. Germline loops: CDR1 MNHEY, CDR2 SVGAGI. CDR3 DNA sequence: TGTGCCAGCAGTTACAGAGGGGGCAGGGGGGACTACACCTTC. As protein: CASSYRGGRGDYTF.

This chain links TRBV19 with TRBJ2-3; D may be TRBD1 (5 bases). Germline V gene sequence: CDR1 LNHDA, CDR2 SQIVND (reference sequence). V was shortened by 7 bases and J by 5 bases, with 16 bases between the two germline ends. The CDR3 loop spans 14 amino acids. The CDR3 sequence: CASISAGFIDTQYF. For the CDR3, the DNA is TGTGCCAGTATCTCGGCAGGGTTTATAGATACGCAGTATTTT.

This chain joins TRBV7-8 and TRBJ2-3; 11 bases fit TRBD2. CDR3 length: 15 residues. J was trimmed by 5 bases and V by 5 bases; bases with no gene match: 6. Germline V gene sequence: CDR1 SGHVS, CDR2 FQNEAQ. CDR3 protein: CASSMTSGTGDTQYF. The DNA for the CDR3 is TGTGCCAGCAGCATGACTAGCGGGACCGGAGATACGCAGTATTTT.

The rearrangement joins TRBV27 to TRBJ2-7; D call uncertain. This CDR3 has 14 residues. V was pared by 3 bases and J by 4 bases, with 13 bases between. Germline CDR1 reads MNHEY; CDR2 reads SMNVEV (reference sequence). The CDR3 nucleotides read TGTGCCAGCAGTTTTGAGGAGAGATCTTACGAGCAGTACTTC. Protein product: CASSFEERSYEQYF.